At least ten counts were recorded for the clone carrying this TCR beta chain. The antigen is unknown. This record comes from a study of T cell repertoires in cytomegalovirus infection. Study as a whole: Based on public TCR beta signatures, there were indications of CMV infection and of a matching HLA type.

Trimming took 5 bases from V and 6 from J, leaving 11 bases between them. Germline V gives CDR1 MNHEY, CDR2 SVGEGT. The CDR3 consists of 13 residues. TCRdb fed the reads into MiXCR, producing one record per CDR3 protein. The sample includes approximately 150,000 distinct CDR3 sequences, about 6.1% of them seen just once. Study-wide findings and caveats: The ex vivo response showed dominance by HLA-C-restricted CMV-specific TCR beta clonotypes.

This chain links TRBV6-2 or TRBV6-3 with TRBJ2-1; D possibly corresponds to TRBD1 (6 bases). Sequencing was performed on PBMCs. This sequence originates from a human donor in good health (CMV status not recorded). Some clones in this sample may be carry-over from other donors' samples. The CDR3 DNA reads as TGTGCCAGCAGTCAACTCAGGGGCAATGAGCAGTTCTTC. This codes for CASSQLRGNEQFF.